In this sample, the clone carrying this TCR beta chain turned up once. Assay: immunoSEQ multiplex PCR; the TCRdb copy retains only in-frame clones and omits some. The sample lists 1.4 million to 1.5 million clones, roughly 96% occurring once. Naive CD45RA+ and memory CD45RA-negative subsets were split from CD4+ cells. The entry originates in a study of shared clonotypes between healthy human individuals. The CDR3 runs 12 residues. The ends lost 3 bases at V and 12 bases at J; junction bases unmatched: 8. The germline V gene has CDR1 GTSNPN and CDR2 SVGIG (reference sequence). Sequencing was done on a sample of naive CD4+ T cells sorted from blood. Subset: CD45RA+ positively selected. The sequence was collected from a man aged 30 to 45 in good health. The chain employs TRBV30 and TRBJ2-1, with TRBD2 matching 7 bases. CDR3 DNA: TGTGCCTGGAGGGAAGGGAGGGATTGGCAGTTCTTC. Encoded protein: CAWREGRDWQFF.